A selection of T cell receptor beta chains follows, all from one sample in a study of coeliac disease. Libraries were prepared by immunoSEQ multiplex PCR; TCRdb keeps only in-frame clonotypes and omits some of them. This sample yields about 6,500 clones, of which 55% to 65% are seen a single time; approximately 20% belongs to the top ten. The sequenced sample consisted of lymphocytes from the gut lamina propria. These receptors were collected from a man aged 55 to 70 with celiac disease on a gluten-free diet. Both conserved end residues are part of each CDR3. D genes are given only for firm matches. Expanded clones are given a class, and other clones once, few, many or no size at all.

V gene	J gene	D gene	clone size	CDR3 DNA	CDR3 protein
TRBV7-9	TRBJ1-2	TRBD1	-	TGTGCCAGCAGCTCCGGACGGACAGGGGACAATGGCTACACCTTC	CASSSGRTGDNGYTF
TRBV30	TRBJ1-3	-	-	TGTGCCTGGAGTATTACTCGACAGGCTGGGCGTGGAAACACCATATATTTT	CAWSITRQAGRGNTIYF
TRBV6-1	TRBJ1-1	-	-	TGTGCCAGCACTTGGGCAGGAAGGAACACTGAAGCTTTCTTT	CASTWAGRNTEAFF
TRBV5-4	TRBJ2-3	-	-	TGTGCCAGCAGCGTGGACTACTTCACAGATACGCAGTATTTT	CASSVDYFTDTQYF
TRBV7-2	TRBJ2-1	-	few	TGTGCCAGCAGCCCCCAGGCCCATGAGCAGTTCTTC	CASSPQAHEQFF
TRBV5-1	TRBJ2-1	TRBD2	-	TGCGCCAGCAGCCAAACTAGCGGGGGCTCCTACAATGAGCAGTTCTTC	CASSQTSGGSYNEQFF
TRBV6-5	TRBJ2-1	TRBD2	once	TGTGCCAGCAGTTACGGGCGGCGGGGGGGCCGCAATGAGCAGTTCTTC	CASSYGRRGGRNEQFF
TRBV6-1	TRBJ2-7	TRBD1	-	TGTGCCAGCAGACTAGGACAGGGGACTTACGAGCAGTACTTC	CASRLGQGTYEQYF
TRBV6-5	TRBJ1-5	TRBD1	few	TGTGCCAGCAGAGGAAGACAGGGTGGTCAGCCCCAGCATTTT	CASRGRQGGQPQHF
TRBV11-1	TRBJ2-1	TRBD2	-	TGTGCCAGCAGCTTTGCGGGGGGCGACTACAATGAGCAGTTCTTC	CASSFAGGDYNEQFF
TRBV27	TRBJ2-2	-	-	TGTGCCAGCAGTTTGGGCTTTACCGGGGAGCTGTTTTTT	CASSLGFTGELFF
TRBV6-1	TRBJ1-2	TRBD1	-	TGTGCCAGCAGTACCAGGACAGGGATTGCCTATGGCTACACCTTC	CASSTRTGIAYGYTF
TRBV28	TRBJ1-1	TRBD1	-	TGTGCCAGCACCCCGGGGGGGACAGGGGGCTATACTGAAGCTTTCTTT	CASTPGGTGGYTEAFF
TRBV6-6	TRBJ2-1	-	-	TGTGCCAGCAGTGTCCGGGACACGGCCTACAATGAGCAGTTCTTC	CASSVRDTAYNEQFF
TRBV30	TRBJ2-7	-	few	TGTGCCTGGAGTCAACGGGTCCACGAGCAGTACTTC	CAWSQRVHEQYF
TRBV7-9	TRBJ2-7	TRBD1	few	TGTGCCAGCAGCTCCACCGCCCCCGGACAGGCTACCTACGAGCAGTACTTC	CASSSTAPGQATYEQYF
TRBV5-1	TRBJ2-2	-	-	TGCGCCAGCGGCGGTACGAACACCGGGGAGCTGTTTTTT	CASGGTNTGELFF
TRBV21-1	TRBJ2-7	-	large	TGTGCCAGCAGCCCATGGGGGGACTACGCCCCCCACGAGCAGTACTTC	CASSPWGDYAPHEQYF
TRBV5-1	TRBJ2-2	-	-	TGCGCCAGCAATCCAGGGCCGGGCACCGGGGAGCTGTTTTTT	CASNPGPGTGELFF
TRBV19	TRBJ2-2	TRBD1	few	TGTGCCAGTAGTATAGGACAGGGGGCGAACACCGGGGAGCTGTTTTTT	CASSIGQGANTGELFF
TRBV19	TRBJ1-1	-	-	TGTGCCAGGAGACCGGGACTCCTTGGGATAGGTGAAGCTTTCTTT	CARRPGLLGIGEAFF
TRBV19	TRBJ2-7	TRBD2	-	TGTGCCAGTAGTTCCTACCTAGCGGGGGGTTCCTACGAGCAGTACTTC	CASSSYLAGGSYEQYF
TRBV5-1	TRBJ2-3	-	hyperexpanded	TGCGCCAGCAGCTTGGCTGAGAGCACAGATACGCAGTATTTT	CASSLAESTDTQYF
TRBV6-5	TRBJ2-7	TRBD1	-	TGTGCCAGCAGTCGGGACAGGGAAATTTACTTC	CASSRDREIYF
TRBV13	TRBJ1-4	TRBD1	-	TGTGCCAGCAGCCCCTGGACAGGGGAGGGAGAAAAACTGTTTTTT	CASSPWTGEGEKLFF
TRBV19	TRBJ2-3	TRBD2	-	TGTGCCAGTAGTACCCAAGCGGGGGGGACAAGGGGCTATACGCAGTATTTT	CASSTQAGGTRGYTQYF
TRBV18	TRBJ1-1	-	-	TGTGCCAGCTCACCGGGCAGGGGCGGAGGCACTGAAGCTTTCTTT	CASSPGRGGGTEAFF
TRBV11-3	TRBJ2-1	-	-	TGTGCCAGCAGCTCGAGGACGGACTTAATCAGCTCCTACAATGAGCAGTTCTTC	CASSSRTDLISSYNEQFF
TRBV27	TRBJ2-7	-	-	TGTGCCAGCAGTAAATCACTCCTCGAGCAGTACTTC	CASSKSLLEQYF
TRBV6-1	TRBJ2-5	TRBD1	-	TGTGCCAGCAGGAACAGGGGGTCAGAGACCCAGTACTTC	CASRNRGSETQYF
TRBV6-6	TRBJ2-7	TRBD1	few	TGTGCCAGCAGCGGACAGGGTCAGCAGTACTTC	CASSGQGQQYF
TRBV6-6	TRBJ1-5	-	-	TGTGCCAGCACCTCTAGCTCGGAGCAGCCCCAGCATTTT	CASTSSSEQPQHF
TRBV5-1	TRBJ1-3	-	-	TGCGCCAGCAGCTTGGGTCAGCACAGCTCTGGAAACACCATATATTTT	CASSLGQHSSGNTIYF
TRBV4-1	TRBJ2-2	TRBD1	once	TGCGCCAGCAGCCAGAGGGACAGTAACACCGGGGAGCTGTTTTTT	CASSQRDSNTGELFF
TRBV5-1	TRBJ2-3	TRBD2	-	TGCGCCAGCAGCTCCGTCCCGGGACTAGCGGGGTCCACAGATACGCAGTATTTT	CASSSVPGLAGSTDTQYF
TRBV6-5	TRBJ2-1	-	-	TGTGCCAGCAGAACCGGGTCCATGTCCTACAATGAGCAGTTCTTC	CASRTGSMSYNEQFF
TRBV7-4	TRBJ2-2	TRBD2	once	TGTGCCAGCAGCTTAAGGACGGGACTAGTAAACACCGGGGAGCTGTTTTTT	CASSLRTGLVNTGELFF
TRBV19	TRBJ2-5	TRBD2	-	TGTGCCAGTAGTTCGGGACTAGCGGGGGGGCAAGAGACCCAGTACTTC	CASSSGLAGGQETQYF
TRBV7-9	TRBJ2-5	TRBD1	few	TGTGCCAGCAGCACGGGGACAGGGGGCCAAGAGACCCAGTACTTC	CASSTGTGGQETQYF
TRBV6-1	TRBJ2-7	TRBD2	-	TGTGCCAGCCGACTAGCGGGAGACTACTACGAGCAGTACTTC	CASRLAGDYYEQYF
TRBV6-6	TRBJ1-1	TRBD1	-	TGTGCCAGCAGTTACCCGGACAGGATGAACACTGAAGCTTTCTTT	CASSYPDRMNTEAFF
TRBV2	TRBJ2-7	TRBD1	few	TGTGCCAGCAGTAAGGACAGGGGGGGAGGATACGAGCAGTACTTC	CASSKDRGGGYEQYF
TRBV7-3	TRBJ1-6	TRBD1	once	TGTGCCAGCAGCTTAATGGGTAGGGGGCTTATGTATTCACCCCTCCACTTT	CASSLMGRGLMYSPLHF
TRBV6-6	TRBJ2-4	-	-	TGTGCCAGTTCCTTACCGCGCGTGCGGGACATTCAGTACTTC	CASSLPRVRDIQYF
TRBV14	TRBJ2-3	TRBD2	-	TGTGCCAGCAGCCCACTAGCGGGGAGCACAGATACGCAGTATTTT	CASSPLAGSTDTQYF
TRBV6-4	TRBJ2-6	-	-	TGTGCCAGCAGTGAGCAAGGCTCACGACAAAGTCGGGCCAACGTCCTGACTTTC	CASSEQGSRQSRANVLTF
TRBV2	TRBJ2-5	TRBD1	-	TGTGCCAGCACCTCCGGGACAGGGACGGAGACCCAGTACTTC	CASTSGTGTETQYF
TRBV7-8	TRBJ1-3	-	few	TGTGCCAGCAGCTTGGCAGGGGAGAGAAACACCATATATTTT	CASSLAGERNTIYF
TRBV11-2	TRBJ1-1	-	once	TGTGCCAGCAGCTTAGATTTCAGGTGGGACACTGAAGCTTTCTTT	CASSLDFRWDTEAFF
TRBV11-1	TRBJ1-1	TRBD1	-	TGTGCCAGCAGCTTCGGGACAGCTGAAGCTTTCTTT	CASSFGTAEAFF
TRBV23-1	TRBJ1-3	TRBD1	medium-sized	TGCGCCAGCATCAGGTCGGCAGGGGGCGTTTGTGTTGGAAACACCATATATTTT	CASIRSAGGVCVGNTIYF
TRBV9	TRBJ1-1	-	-	TGTGCCAGCAGCCCACCACGTCGCGGCAGGAACACTGAAGCTTTCTTT	CASSPPRRGRNTEAFF
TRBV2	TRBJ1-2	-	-	TGTGCCAGCTCCCCGACAGATTCTAACTATGGCTACACCTTC	CASSPTDSNYGYTF
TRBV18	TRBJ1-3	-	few	TGTGCCAGCTCACAGCAGGTCCGTACCGGTAACACCATATATTTT	CASSQQVRTGNTIYF
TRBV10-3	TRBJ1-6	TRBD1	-	TGTGCCATCTCCGGACAGGGGAAAAATTCACCCCTCCACTTT	CAISGQGKNSPLHF
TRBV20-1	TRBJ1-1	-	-	TGCAGTGCCCCAGGGAACACTGAAGCTTTCTTT	CSAPGNTEAFF
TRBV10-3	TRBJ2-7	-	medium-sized	TGTGCCATGGCTTCGGGTGAGGGGGCCTACGAGCAGTACTTC	CAMASGEGAYEQYF
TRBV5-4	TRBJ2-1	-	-	TGTGCCAGCAGCCCAAACAGTGATAGCTCCTACAATGAGCAGTTCTTC	CASSPNSDSSYNEQFF
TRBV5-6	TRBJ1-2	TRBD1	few	TGTGCCAGCAGCCGACAAGACAGGGGTGACTATGGCTACACCTTC	CASSRQDRGDYGYTF